The clone carrying this TCR beta chain was counted a few times. The antigen is unknown. This sample is drawn from a study of beta chain features in type 1 diabetes. The investigators reverse transcribed all of the isolated RNA, so they sequenced expressed TCRB transcripts. TCRdb keeps only in-frame clones here, not all; method: immunoSEQ multiplex PCR. The sample holds 500,000 to 800,000 clones, around 11% seen once. Study results and limitations: Highly expressing activated T cells could be over-counted with a cDNA template. The study found moderately but significantly shorter TCRB CDR3s in all four CD4+ subsets of Type 1 diabetes patients. The naive, central memory and Treg TCRB repertoires of patients appeared to be more similar to one another than those of healthy donors.

Trimming removed 4 bases from V and 6 bases from J; junction bases left unmatched: 7. CDR3 length equals 15 residues. CDR1 and CDR2 (germline): MGHDK, SYGVNS. The authors took one heparinised blood draw, averaging about 116 mL, from each donor. Purity of each sorted population was above 95%. The specimen sequenced was naive CD4+ T cells from blood. The clonotype comes from a man between 25 and 39 years old with type 1 diabetes. The J gene is TRBJ1-2, the V gene TRBV25-1; 11 bases map to TRBD1. The CDR3 loop is CASSGPRTGGDGYTF. The CDR3 region has the DNA TGTGCCAGCAGTGGTCCCCGGACAGGGGGCGATGGCTACACCTTC.